The sequence of this T cell receptor beta chain was determined in a study of shared clonotypes between healthy human individuals. The CDR3 loop spans 12 amino acids. Looked up from germline, CDR1 is ENHRY and CDR2 is SYGVKD. V lost 2 bases to trimming and J lost 8 bases, with 9 bases between them. The data were produced by immunoSEQ multiplex PCR, yet TCRdb's version contains in-frame clones alone and is incomplete. The table shows about 800,000 clones, with 96% occurring only once. The naive CD8 fraction comprised CD45RO-negative cells positively selected for CCR7 and excluded terminally differentiated effector memory CD45RA+ cells.

Sequencing was carried out using naive CD8+ T cells sorted from blood. The TCR sequence derives from a man in his thirties or forties in good health. The chain combines TRBV10-3 with TRBJ1-2; TRBD1 might be the D (5 bases). CDR3 sequence: CAISEGAPGYTF. CDR3 in DNA: TGTGCCATCAGTGAGGGGGCGCCCGGCTACACCTTC.